This T cell receptor beta chain stems from a study of early T cells in non-severe SARS-CoV-2 infection. Findings of the study overall: There was a bias toward anti-spike CD8 responses in VDJdb matching, which missed private and CD4 specificities.

Per germline, CDR1 LGHDT and CDR2 YNNKEL (reference sequence). The CDR3 consists of 13 residues. V gave up 4 bases and J gave up 11 bases; unmatched junction bases: 8. This clonotype was seen at least ten times. Its antigen is not known. TCRdb fed the 5' RACE reads into MiXCR, producing one record per CDR3 protein. The table lists around 75,000 distinct CDR3 sequences, about 10% of them singletons. The chain is built from TRBV3-1 and TRBJ2-1; 7 bases agree with TRBD2. The origin of this receptor is an adult who was a healthcare worker with PCR-confirmed SARS-CoV-2 infection or an uninfected control (not recorded which). Sequenced sample: whole blood. The DNA of the CDR3 is TGTGCCAGCAGCCCTCGGGACTACCACCAGCAGTTCTTC. As protein: CASSPRDYHQQFF.